The 15 T cell receptor beta chains presented below share a single source sample, sequenced in a study of cytomegalovirus exposure and HLA in healthy donors. The PCR ran on 60 Vbeta and 13 Jbeta primers. Sequencing used immunoSEQ multiplex PCR; TCRdb keeps in-frame clones, though not all of them. The table for this sample gives 55,000 to 75,000 clones. The sequencing input was PBMCs. The receptors derive from a woman aged 25-40 years in good health and CMV-seronegative.

This chain links TRBV6-5 with TRBJ2-7, with 7 nucleotides matching TRBD1. Germline V CDR1 and CDR2: MNHEY, SVGAGI. This CDR3 comprises 13 residues. V shed 7 bases, J shed 4 bases, and the junction held 7 bases outside the gene matches. Written as DNA, the CDR3 is TGTGCCAGCACCAGAGGACAGGTTTACGAGCAGTACTTC. This codes for CASTRGQVYEQYF.

The chain uses TRBV19 and TRBJ2-5; 7 bases line up with TRBD2. V shed 4 bases and J 5 bases; nucleotides not matched to a gene: 13. The CDR3 extends over 16 amino acids. Germline CDR1 and CDR2: LNHDA and SQIVND (reference sequence). The CDR3 DNA reads TGTGCCAGTAGTACTACCCTATTTAGCGGGTGGGAGACCCAGTACTTC. Protein product: CASSTTLFSGWETQYF.

On this clone: At one boundary the junction diverges from the germline segment, which might be a read error. The chain is built from TRBV18 and TRBJ2-1; weak D call: TRBD1 (6 bases). The germline V gene has CDR1 KGHSH and CDR2 LQKENI. This CDR3 has 16 amino acids. CDR3 amino acids: CASSPRQDSSDNEQFF. The CDR3 DNA sequence: TGTGCCAGCTCACCCCGACAGGACAGCTCCGACAATGAGCAGTTCTTC.

The chain employs TRBV6-5 and TRBJ2-3; 9 positions match TRBD2. The CDR3 is 15 amino acids. Trimming removed 8 bases from V and 4 bases from J; junction bases left unmatched: 10. Germline V CDR1 and CDR2: MNHEY, SVGAGI. CDR3 residues: CASHIGGGAADTQYF. The CDR3 DNA sequence: TGTGCCAGCCACATAGGCGGGGGGGCCGCAGATACGCAGTATTTT.

The chain has TRBV4-1 and TRBJ2-5, with 11 bases lining up with TRBD2. V lost 6 bases to trimming and J lost 1 base; unmatched junction nucleotides: 4. The CDR3 loop spans 15 amino acids. Germline values: CDR1 MGHRA, CDR2 YSYEKL. CDR3 bases: TGCGCCAGCAGAAGACTAGCGGGGACCCAAGAGACCCAGTACTTC. This codes for CASRRLAGTQETQYF.

The chain has TRBV20-1 and TRBJ2-7; D gene unclear. CDR1 and CDR2 from the germline V gene are DFQATT and SNEGSKA (reference sequence). The CDR3 runs to 10 residues. Trimming shortened V by 3 bases and J by 5 bases, and 5 bases separated the two germline ends. For the CDR3, the DNA is TGCAGTGCTAGCGGAGACGAGCAGTACTTC. It encodes CSASGDEQYF.

V gene TRBV7-9 combines with J gene TRBJ1-5; D remains ambiguous. The CDR3 is 13 residues long. Trimming cost V 3 bases and J 1 base, with 4 bases left between them. Germline V gene lookup returns CDR1 SEHNR and CDR2 FQNEAQ (reference sequence). The CDR3 loop reads CASSFGSNQPQHF. The CDR3 region has the DNA TGTGCCAGCAGCTTCGGGAGCAATCAGCCCCAGCATTTT.

The chain uses TRBV29-1 and TRBJ2-3; D is uncertain. Germline loops: CDR1 SQVTM, CDR2 ANQGSEA. The CDR3 loop spans 14 amino acids. Trimming left V 4 bases short and J 5 bases short, with 16 bases between. CDR3 residues: CSVGLGPPGDTQYF. CDR3 in DNA: TGCAGCGTTGGCCTTGGTCCTCCGGGAGATACGCAGTATTTT.

V and J are TRBV28 and TRBJ2-7; tentative D call: TRBD2 (6 bases). Trimming cost V 6 bases and J 3 bases, with 15 bases left between them. The germline V gene encodes CDR1 MDHEN and CDR2 SYDVKM. CDR3 length: 14 residues. The CDR3 DNA is TGTGCCAGCAGAGAAACCGGGAGTTACTACGAGCAGTACTTC. Its protein product is CASRETGSYYEQYF.

The rearrangement links TRBV9 to TRBJ2-3, with D possibly TRBD2 on 7 matching bases. The CDR3 extends over 15 amino acids. Germline CDR1 reads SGDLS; CDR2 reads YYNGEE. Trimming removed 3 bases at V and 5 bases at J, with 16 bases between. The CDR3 DNA follows: TGTGCCAGCAGCGCCTACAGGGAGGGAAGAGATACGCAGTATTTT. It codes for CASSAYREGRDTQYF.

This chain joins TRBV6-5 and TRBJ1-2; 9 bases are a match to TRBD1. This CDR3 is 15 amino acids long. The V gene's germline CDR1 is MNHEY and CDR2 SVGAGI. The junction had 7 bases not matched to a gene; V was cut back by 4 bases and J by 4 bases. CDR3: CASSFYSQGAYGYTF. The CDR3 coding sequence is TGTGCCAGCAGTTTCTACTCACAGGGGGCCTATGGCTACACCTTC.

V usage is TRBV7-9 and J usage is TRBJ2-7; TRBD1 matches 11 bases. The CDR3 spans 15 residues. The J segment lost 5 bases and the V segment lost 4 bases, leaving 7 bases of the junction unmatched. The germline V gene encodes CDR1 SEHNR and CDR2 FQNEAQ (reference sequence). Written as DNA, the CDR3 is TGTGCCAGCAGCTGGAGGGACAGGGGGACCCACGAGCAGTACTTC. Translating gives CASSWRDRGTHEQYF.

V usage is TRBV10-1 and J usage is TRBJ2-2; 11 bases fit TRBD1. The CDR3 spans 13 residues. Germline CDR1 reads WNHNN; CDR2 reads SYGVQD (reference sequence). V lost 6 bases, J lost 6 bases, and 0 bases stayed unmatched. In DNA, the CDR3 is TGCGCCAGCAGGGGACAGGGGGCCGGGGAGCTGTTTTTT. Protein: CASRGQGAGELFF.

The chain is built from TRBV28 and TRBJ2-7, with D possibly being TRBD2 (5 bases). Germline values: CDR1 MDHEN, CDR2 SYDVKM. The germline V and J ends were trimmed by 5 bases and 0 bases, with 8 bases remaining between them. The CDR3 covers 13 residues. The CDR3 sequence is CASSVGSSYEQYF. In nucleotides, the CDR3 is TGTGCCAGCAGTGTGGGGAGCTCCTACGAGCAGTACTTC. Filled out from reference TRBV28 and TRBJ2-7, the complete variable domain reads DVKVTQSSRYLVKRTGEKVFLECVQDMDHENMFWYRQDPGLGLRLIYFSYDVKMKEKGDIPEGYSVSREKKERFSLILESASTNQTSMYLCASSVGSSYEQYFGPGTRLTVT.

This rearrangement joins TRBV18 to TRBJ1-1; TRBD1 might be the D (6 bases). Trimming stripped 6 bases from V and 5 bases from J, with 22 bases between. CDR3 size: 16 residues. Looked up from germline, CDR1 is KGHSH and CDR2 is LQKENI. The CDR3 protein is CASSQTTGKGGTEAFF. The CDR3 DNA reads as TGTGCCAGCTCCCAAACGACAGGAAAGGGTGGTACTGAAGCTTTCTTT.